The rows below give T cell receptor beta chains drawn from one sample of a study of cytomegalovirus exposure and HLA in healthy donors. Here immunoSEQ multiplex PCR was the method, and the copy in TCRdb shows in-frame clones only, minus some. Of about 200,000 clones listed, 81% are singletons. Input material: PBMCs. All receptors come from a middle-aged man in good health and CMV-seropositive. The CDR3 runs from the conserved cysteine through the conserved F or W. The order of the fields is V gene, J gene, D gene, clone size, CDR3 DNA, CDR3 protein. D genes are given only for firm matches. Clone size is shown for a subset of rows, as once, few, many or a class of expanded clone.

>TRBV18|TRBJ2-1|TRBD2|once
TGTGCCAGCTCCACTAGCGGACTGGACAATGAGCAGTTCTTC
CASSTSGLDNEQFF
>TRBV27|TRBJ1-5|TRBD1|-
TGTGCCAGCAGACCCGGGGGGACAGGGGTTCAGCCCCAGCATTTT
CASRPGGTGVQPQHF
>TRBV6-1|TRBJ2-7|TRBD1|-
TGTGCCAGCAGTCAGGGGGACGTCCCCGACGAGCAGTACTTC
CASSQGDVPDEQYF
>TRBV7-8|TRBJ1-1|-|-
TGTGCCAGCAGCTCGACAGTGAACACTGAAGCTTTCTTT
CASSSTVNTEAFF
>TRBV7-3|TRBJ2-2|TRBD1|-
TGTGCCAGCAGCTCCCGGACAGGGCGAGATACCGGGGAGCTGTTTTTT
CASSSRTGRDTGELFF
>TRBV5-8|TRBJ2-2|TRBD2|-
TGTGCCAGCAGCTTCACTAGCGGGGGGGAGCTGTTTTTT
CASSFTSGGELFF
>TRBV18|TRBJ1-6|TRBD1|-
TGTGCCAGCTCACGTAACGGACAGGGCTATAATTCACCCCTCCACTTT
CASSRNGQGYNSPLHF
>TRBV6-5|TRBJ1-1|TRBD1|-
TGTGCCAGCAGGTCCGGGACAGGTTTGAACACTGAAGCTTTCTTT
CASRSGTGLNTEAFF
>TRBV2|TRBJ2-1|TRBD2|-
TGTGCCAGCGAGGGCCTAGCGGGACGGGGCGAGCAGTTCTTC
CASEGLAGRGEQFF
>TRBV6-1|TRBJ2-7|-|-
TGTGCCAGCAGTGAAGCTGGCGGGGTCCTGATCTACGAGCAGTACTTC
CASSEAGGVLIYEQYF
>TRBV30|TRBJ1-6|-|-
TGTGCCTGGAATAGGGGATCCAAGAGCTCCTATAATTCACCCCTCCACTTT
CAWNRGSKSSYNSPLHF
>TRBV29-1|TRBJ2-1|-|once
TGCAGCGTTGAAGATAGGGGCAGGGTTTACAATGAGCAGTTCTTC
CSVEDRGRVYNEQFF
>TRBV4-1|TRBJ1-2|TRBD1|-
TGCGCCAGCAGCCAAGACCGACAGGGCGCTAACTATGGCTACACCTTC
CASSQDRQGANYGYTF
>TRBV15|TRBJ2-1|TRBD2|-
TGTGCCACCAGCAGAGGGACTAGCGGGAGGCCCAATGAGCAGTTCTTC
CATSRGTSGRPNEQFF
>TRBV28|TRBJ2-7|-|-
TGTGCCAGCAGAACCGGGAGTTACGAGCAGTACTTC
CASRTGSYEQYF
>TRBV9|TRBJ2-7|TRBD2|once
TGTGCCAGCAGCAACGGACTAGCGGGGGATTTGACCTACGAGCAGTACTTC
CASSNGLAGDLTYEQYF
>TRBV23-1|TRBJ2-7|TRBD1|once
TGCGCCAGCAGTGTACTTCCCCGGGACAGGGCCCTCTACGAGCAGTACTTC
CASSVLPRDRALYEQYF